Described below is a single T cell receptor (beta chain) sequence and its context. Antigen specificity is unknown. CDR1 and CDR2 from the germline V gene are SGHVS and FQNEAQ. This CDR3 is built from 14 residues. The V and J ends lost 3 bases and 1 base respectively, with 9 bases between them. The data belong to a study of CD8+CD57+ T cells in acquired aplastic anemia. Findings of the study overall: A set of some 28 CD8+ CDR3 sequences was shared between patients and controls, and these sequences appeared highly expressed in patients. Simpson's diversity of CD8+ cells was not significantly different in patients compared with controls.

The study profiled TCR beta VDJ and CDR3 using genomic DNA as template. MiXCR, applied by TCRdb to the reads, yields one record per CDR3 protein. The data hold around 400,000 distinct CDR3 sequences, with around 72% observed a single time. Specimen: sorted CD4+, CD8+, or CD8+CD57+ T cells (not recorded which) from PBMCs. The receptor was derived from a human donor in good health, serving as a control. The chain is built from TRBV7-8 and TRBJ2-5; D is ambiguous. The CDR3 sequence: CASSFFPSQETQYF. The CDR3 DNA sequence: TGTGCCAGCAGCTTCTTCCCCAGCCAAGAGACCCAGTACTTC.